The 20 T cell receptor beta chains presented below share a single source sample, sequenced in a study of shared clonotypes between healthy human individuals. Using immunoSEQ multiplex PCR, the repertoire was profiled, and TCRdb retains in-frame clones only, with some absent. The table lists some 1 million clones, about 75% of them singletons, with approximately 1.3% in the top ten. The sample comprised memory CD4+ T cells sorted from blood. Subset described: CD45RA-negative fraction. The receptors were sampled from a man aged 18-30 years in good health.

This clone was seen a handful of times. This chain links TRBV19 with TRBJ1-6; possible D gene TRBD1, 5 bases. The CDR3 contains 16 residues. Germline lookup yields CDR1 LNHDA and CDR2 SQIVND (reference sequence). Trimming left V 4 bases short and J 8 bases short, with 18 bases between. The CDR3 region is CASSSARDGLYSPLHF. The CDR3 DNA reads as TGTGCCAGTAGTAGCGCCCGGGACGGGTTATATTCACCCCTCCACTTT.

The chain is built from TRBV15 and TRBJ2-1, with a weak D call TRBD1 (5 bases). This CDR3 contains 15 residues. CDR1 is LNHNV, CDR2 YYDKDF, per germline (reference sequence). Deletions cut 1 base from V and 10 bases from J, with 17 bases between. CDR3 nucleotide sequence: TGTGCCACCAGCAGAGGGTTGGACAACCCAGGGGAGCAGTTCTTC. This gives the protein CATSRGLDNPGEQFF.

DNA for the CDR3: TGCGCCAGCAGCACAACCGGGACAGGGGTGCAGCCCCAGCATTTT. Protein product: CASSTTGTGVQPQHF. This chain joins TRBV4-1 and TRBJ1-5; 10 bases align to TRBD1. J gave up 7 bases and V 5 bases, and 8 bases lay outside the gene matches. CDR3 length: 15 amino acids. Per germline, CDR1 MGHRA and CDR2 YSYEKL.

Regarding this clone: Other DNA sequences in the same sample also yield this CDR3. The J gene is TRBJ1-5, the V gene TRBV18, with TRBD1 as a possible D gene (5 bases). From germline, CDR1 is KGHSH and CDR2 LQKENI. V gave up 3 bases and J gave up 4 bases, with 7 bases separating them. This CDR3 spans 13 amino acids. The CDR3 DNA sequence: TGTGCCAGCTCACCGGACATGAATCAGCCCCAGCATTTT. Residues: CASSPDMNQPQHF.

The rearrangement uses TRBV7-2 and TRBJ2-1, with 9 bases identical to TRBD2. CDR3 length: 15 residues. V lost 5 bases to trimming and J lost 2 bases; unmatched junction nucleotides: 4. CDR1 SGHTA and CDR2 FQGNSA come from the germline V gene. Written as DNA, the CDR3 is TGTGCCAGCAGCATTAGCGGGGGTCCCTACAATGAGCAGTTCTTC. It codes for CASSISGGPYNEQFF.

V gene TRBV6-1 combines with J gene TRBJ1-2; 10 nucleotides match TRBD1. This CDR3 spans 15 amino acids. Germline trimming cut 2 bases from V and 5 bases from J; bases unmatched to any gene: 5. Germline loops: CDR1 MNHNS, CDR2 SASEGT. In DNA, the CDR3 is TGTGCCAGCAGTGAAAACCCGGGACAGGGGTATGGCTACACCTTC. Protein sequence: CASSENPGQGYGYTF.

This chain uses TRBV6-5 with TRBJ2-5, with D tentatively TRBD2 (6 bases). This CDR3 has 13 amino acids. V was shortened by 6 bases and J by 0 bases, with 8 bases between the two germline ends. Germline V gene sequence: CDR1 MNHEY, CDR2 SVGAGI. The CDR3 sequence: CASRRDHQETQYF. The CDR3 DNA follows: TGTGCCAGCAGGCGGGACCACCAAGAGACCCAGTACTTC.

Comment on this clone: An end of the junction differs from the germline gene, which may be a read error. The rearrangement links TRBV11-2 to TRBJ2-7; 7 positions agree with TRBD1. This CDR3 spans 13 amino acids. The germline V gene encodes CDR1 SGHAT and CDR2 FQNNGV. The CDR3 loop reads CASSIDRADEQYF. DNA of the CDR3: TGTGCCAGCAGCATAGACAGGGCGGATGAGCAGTACTTC.

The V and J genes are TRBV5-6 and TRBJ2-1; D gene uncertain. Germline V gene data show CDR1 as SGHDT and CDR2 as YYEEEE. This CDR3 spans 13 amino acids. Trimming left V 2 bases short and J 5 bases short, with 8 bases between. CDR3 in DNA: TGTGCCAGCAGCTTCCCGATGAACAATGAGCAGTTCTTC. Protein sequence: CASSFPMNNEQFF.

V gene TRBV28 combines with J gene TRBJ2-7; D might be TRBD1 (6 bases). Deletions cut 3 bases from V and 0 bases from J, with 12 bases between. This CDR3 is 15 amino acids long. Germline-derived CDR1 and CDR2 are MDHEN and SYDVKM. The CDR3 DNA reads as TGTGCCAGCAGTTTTGCACAGGGTCGCTCCTACGAGCAGTACTTC. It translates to CASSFAQGRSYEQYF. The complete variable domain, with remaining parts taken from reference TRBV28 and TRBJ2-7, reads DVKVTQSSRYLVKRTGEKVFLECVQDMDHENMFWYRQDPGLGLRLIYFSYDVKMKEKGDIPEGYSVSREKKERFSLILESASTNQTSMYLCASSFAQGRSYEQYFGPGTRLTVT.

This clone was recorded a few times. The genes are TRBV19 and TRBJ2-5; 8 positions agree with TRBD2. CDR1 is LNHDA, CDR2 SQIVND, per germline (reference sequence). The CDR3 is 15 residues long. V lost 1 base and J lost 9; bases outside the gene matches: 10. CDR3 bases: TGTGCCAGTAGTATAGGGGATGTCGGGGGGGCCCCCCAGTACTTC. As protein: CASSIGDVGGAPQYF.

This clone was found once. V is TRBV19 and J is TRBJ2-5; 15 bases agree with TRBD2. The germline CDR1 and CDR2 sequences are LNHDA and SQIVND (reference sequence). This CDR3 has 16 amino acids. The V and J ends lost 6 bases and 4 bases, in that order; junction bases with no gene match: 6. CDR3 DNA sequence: TGTGCCAGTAGCCGAGGGACTAGCGGGAGGTCAGAGACCCAGTACTTC. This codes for CASSRGTSGRSETQYF. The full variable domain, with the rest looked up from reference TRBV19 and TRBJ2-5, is DGGITQSPKYLFRKEGQNVTLSCEQNLNHDAMYWYRQDPGQGLRLIYYSQIVNDFQKGDIAEGYSVSREKKESFPLTVTSAQKNPTAFYLCASSRGTSGRSETQYFGPGTRLLVL.

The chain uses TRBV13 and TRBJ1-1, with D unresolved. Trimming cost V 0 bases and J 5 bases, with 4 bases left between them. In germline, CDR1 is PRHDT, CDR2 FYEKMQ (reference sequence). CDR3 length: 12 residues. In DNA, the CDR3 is TGTGCCAGCAGCTTAGGGCTGACTGAAGCTTTCTTT. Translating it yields CASSLGLTEAFF.

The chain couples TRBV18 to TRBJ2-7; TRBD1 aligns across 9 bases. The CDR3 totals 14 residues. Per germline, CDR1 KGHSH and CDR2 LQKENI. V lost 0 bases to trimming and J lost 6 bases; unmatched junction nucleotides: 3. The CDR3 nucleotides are TGTGCCAGCTCACCACCAACAGGGGGCGCCGAGCAGTACTTC. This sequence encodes CASSPPTGGAEQYF.

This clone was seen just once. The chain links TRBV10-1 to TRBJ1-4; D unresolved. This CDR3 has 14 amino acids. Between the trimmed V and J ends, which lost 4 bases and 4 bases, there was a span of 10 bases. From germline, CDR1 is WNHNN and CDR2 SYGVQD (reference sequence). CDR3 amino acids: CASSVRGFNEKLFF. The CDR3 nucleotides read TGCGCCAGCAGTGTCCGGGGTTTTAATGAAAAACTGTTTTTT.

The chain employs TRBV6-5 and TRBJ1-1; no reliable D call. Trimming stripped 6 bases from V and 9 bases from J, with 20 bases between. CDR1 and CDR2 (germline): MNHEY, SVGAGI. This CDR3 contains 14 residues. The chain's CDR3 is CASSLARDSGKAFF. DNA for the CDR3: TGTGCCAGCAGCCTCGCCCGGGATAGCGGCAAAGCTTTCTTT.

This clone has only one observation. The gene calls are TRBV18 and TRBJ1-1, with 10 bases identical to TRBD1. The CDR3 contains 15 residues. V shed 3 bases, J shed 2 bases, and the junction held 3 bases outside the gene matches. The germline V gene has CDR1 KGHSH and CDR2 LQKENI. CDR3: CASSPMTGGNTEAFF. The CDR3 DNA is TGTGCCAGCTCACCCATGACAGGGGGCAACACTGAAGCTTTCTTT.

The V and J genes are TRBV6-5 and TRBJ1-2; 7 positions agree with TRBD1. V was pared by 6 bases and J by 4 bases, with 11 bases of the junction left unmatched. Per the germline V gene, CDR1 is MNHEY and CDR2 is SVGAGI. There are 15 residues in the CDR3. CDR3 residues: CASSTFGQAGYGYTF. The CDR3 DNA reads TGTGCCAGCAGCACATTCGGACAGGCGGGCTATGGCTACACCTTC.

CDR3 nucleotide sequence: TGTGCCAGCAGCTATGATTTGACGGGGAGCAATCAGCCCCAGCATTTT. Translation: CASSYDLTGSNQPQHF. The chain is built from TRBV7-8 and TRBJ1-5; D gene unclear. Germline-derived CDR1 and CDR2 are SGHVS and FQNEAQ. V gave up 4 bases and J gave up 1 base, with 14 bases separating them. The CDR3 is 16 amino acids.

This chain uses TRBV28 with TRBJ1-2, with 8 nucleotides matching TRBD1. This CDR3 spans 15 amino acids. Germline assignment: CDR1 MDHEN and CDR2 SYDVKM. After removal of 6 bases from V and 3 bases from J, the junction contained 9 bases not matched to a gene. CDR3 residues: CASRRHPQGDYGYTF. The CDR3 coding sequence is TGTGCCAGCAGACGACATCCACAGGGGGACTATGGCTACACCTTC.